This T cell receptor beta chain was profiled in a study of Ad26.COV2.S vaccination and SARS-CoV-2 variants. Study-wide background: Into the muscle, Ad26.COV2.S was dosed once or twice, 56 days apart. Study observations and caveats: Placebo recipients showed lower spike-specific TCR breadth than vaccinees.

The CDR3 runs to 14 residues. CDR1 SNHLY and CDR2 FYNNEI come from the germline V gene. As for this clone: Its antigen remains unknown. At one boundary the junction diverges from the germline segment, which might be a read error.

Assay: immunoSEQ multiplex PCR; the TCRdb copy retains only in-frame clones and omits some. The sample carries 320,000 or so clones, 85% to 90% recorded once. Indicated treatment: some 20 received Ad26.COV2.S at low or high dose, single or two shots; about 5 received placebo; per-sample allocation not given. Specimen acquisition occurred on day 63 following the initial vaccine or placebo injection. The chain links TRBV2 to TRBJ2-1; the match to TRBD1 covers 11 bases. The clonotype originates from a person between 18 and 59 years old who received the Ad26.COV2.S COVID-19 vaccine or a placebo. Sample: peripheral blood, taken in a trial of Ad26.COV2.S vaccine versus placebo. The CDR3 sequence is CASTERTGGHEQFF. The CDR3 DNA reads TGTGCCAGCACTGAAAGGACAGGGGGCCATGAGCAGTTCTTC. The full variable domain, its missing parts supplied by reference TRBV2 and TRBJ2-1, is EPEVTQTPSHQVTQMGQEVILRCVPISNHLYFYWYRQILGQKVEFLVSFYNNEISEKSEIFDDQFSVERPDGSNFTLKIRSTKLEDSAMYFCASTERTGGHEQFFGPGTRLTVL.